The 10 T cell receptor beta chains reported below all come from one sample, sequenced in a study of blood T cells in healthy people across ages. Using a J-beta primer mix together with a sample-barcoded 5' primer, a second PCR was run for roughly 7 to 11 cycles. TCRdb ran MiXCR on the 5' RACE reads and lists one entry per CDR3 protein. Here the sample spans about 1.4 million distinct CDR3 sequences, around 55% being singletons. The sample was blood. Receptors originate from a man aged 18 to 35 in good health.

CDR3 residues: CASSLDPGSGYEQYF. The DNA for the CDR3 is TGCGCCAGCAGCTTGGATCCGGGAAGTGGGTACGAGCAGTACTTC. J is TRBJ2-5 and V is TRBV5-1; D is perhaps TRBD2 (5 bases). The J call may be wrong; the DNA end is better matched by TRBJ2-7. Germline V gene data show CDR1 as SGHRS and CDR2 as YFSETQ. The CDR3 length is 15 residues.

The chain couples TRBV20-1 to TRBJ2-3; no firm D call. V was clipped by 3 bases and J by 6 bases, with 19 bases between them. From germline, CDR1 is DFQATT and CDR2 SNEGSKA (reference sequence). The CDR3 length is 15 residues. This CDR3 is CSASDLGRRSDTQYF. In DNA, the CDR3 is TGCAGTGCTAGCGATCTAGGCCGGCGTTCCGATACGCAGTATTTT.

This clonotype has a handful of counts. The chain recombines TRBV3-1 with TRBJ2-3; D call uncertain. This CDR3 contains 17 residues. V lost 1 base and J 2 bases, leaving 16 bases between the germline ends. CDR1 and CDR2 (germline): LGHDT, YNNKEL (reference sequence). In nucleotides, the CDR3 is TGTGCCAGCAGCCAAGGCAGCTCCCACATATACACAGATACGCAGTATTTT. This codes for CASSQGSSHIYTDTQYF.

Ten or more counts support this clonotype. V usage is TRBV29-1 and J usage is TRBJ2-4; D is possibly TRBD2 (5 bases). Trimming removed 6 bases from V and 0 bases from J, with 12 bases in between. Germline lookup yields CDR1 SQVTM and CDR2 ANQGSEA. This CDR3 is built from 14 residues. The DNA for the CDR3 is TGCAGCGTAGCCGAGGGCCAAGCCAAAAACATTCAGTACTTC. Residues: CSVAEGQAKNIQYF.

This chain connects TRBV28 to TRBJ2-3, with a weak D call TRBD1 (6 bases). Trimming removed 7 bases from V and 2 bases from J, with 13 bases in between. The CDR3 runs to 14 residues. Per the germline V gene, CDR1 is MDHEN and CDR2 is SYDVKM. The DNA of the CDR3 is TGTGCCAGCACCCCCCCAGGGGCCACAGATACGCAGTATTTT. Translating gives CASTPPGATDTQYF.

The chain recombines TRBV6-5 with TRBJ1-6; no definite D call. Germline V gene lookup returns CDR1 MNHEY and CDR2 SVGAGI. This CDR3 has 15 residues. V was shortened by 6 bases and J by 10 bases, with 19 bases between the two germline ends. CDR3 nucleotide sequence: TGTGCCAGCAGGATGGATGGTTCCTTTGAGTCACCCCTCCACTTT. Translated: CASRMDGSFESPLHF.

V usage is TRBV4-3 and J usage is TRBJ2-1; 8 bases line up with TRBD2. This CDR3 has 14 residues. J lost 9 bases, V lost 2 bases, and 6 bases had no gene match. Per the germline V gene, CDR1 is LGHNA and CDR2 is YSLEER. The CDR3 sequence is CASSQREGCGEQFF. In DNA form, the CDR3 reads TGCGCCAGCAGCCAACGGGAGGGTTGTGGTGAGCAGTTCTTC.

CDR3: CASRAGTGVNTGELFF. The CDR3, as DNA: TGTGCCAGCAGGGCCGGGACAGGGGTTAACACCGGGGAGCTGTTTTTT. The chain combines TRBV2 with TRBJ2-2; 10 bases line up with TRBD1. V lost 6 bases and J lost 2; bases outside the gene matches: 6. The CDR3 runs to 16 residues. CDR1 and CDR2 from the germline V gene are SNHLY and FYNNEI.

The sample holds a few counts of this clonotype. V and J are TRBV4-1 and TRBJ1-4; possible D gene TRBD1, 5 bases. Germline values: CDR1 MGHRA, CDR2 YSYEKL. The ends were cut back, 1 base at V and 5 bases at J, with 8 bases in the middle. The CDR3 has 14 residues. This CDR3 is CASSQGQLNEKLFF. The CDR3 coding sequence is TGCGCCAGCAGCCAAGGACAGCTGAATGAAAAACTGTTTTTT.

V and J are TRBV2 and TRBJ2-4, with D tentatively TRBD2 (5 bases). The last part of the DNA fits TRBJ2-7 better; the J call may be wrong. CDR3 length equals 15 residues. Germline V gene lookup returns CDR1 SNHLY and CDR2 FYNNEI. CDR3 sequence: CASSGASRNNYEQYF. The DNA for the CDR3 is TGTGCCAGCAGTGGGGCTAGCAGGAATAACTACGAGCAGTACTTC.